This T cell receptor beta chain derives from a study of shared clonotypes between healthy human individuals. Findings and limits, study-wide: Sequencing depth was expected to influence donor clonotype sharing. Naive subsets generally had larger estimated richness than memory subsets. A few donors showed sharing of approximately 4.7% of naive CD4 clonotypes.

The method was immunoSEQ multiplex PCR; TCRdb's version includes in-frame clones alone and lacks a portion of them. Of around 300,000 clones in the sample, roughly 84% were seen once. Points on this clone: Its cognate antigen is unknown.

Every contributor of samples was a Caucasian grown-up residing in Nashville, Tennessee. Material: memory CD8+ T cells sorted from blood. Subset noted: CD45RO+ cells pooled with CCR7-negative TemRA cells. The source of this sequence is a man aged 18 to 29 in good health.

This chain's CDR3 is CASSLLYNEQFF. CDR3 in DNA: TGCGCCAGCAGCCTGCTTTATAATGAGCAGTTCTTC. V usage is TRBV10-2 and J usage is TRBJ2-1; D call uncertain. Germline lookup yields CDR1 WSHSY and CDR2 SAAADI. V dropped 6 bases and J dropped 7 bases, with 10 bases sitting between them. The CDR3 loop spans 12 amino acids.